This TCR beta chain was captured by sequencing in a study of T cell responses to AZD1222 COVID-19 vaccine. Regarding the study as a whole: None of the repertoires were sampled until the peak T cell response had passed. Spike-specific TCR breadth and depth went up after people got two AZD1222 doses. Baseline seropositivity occurred in only a handful of AZD1222 recipients.

Clones were sequenced by immunoSEQ multiplex PCR, and TCRdb holds only the in-frame ones, with some missing. The sample consists of 100,000 to 150,000 clones, under 90% of them appearing once. Deletions cut 4 bases from V and 3 bases from J, with 11 bases between. There are 14 residues in the CDR3. Germline CDR1 reads MRHNA; CDR2 reads SNTAGT. With respect to this clone: The antigen is unknown.

This receptor was identified in an adult in good health. This material consisted of peripheral blood, taken on day 0 of AZD1222 vaccination. This chain uses TRBV6-4 with TRBJ2-3, with D maybe TRBD2 (6 bases). CDR3 nucleotide sequence: TGTGCCAGCAGTGTCCAAGCGGGTACAGATACGCAGTATTTT. It specifies CASSVQAGTDTQYF.